The clone carrying this T cell receptor beta chain was picked up many times. The CDR3 is 13 residues long. Between the trimmed V and J ends, which lost 3 bases and 1 base, there was a span of 5 bases. CDR1 and CDR2 from the germline V gene are WSHSY and SAAADI. Total RNA amounting to 500 ng was the source from which TCR beta cDNA was made with a constant-region primer. What produced the TCR beta libraries was three nested multiplex PCR rounds using slightly modified ARM-PCR. Forward primers for TRBV1-TRBV30 and a C-beta reverse primer served the first two PCR rounds, at 10 cycles each. MiXCR, applied by TCRdb to the multiplex PCR reads, yields one record per CDR3 protein. The table shows some 120,000 distinct CDR3 sequences, with around 62% occurring only once. These data are taken from a study of tumor-infiltrating lymphocytes in primary liver carcinoma. Looking at the study overall: Men as well as women, aged 30 to 69 years, made up the patients.

Co-extracted RNA and DNA came from about 19-30 mg of unsorted bulk tissue. The source material was liver tumor tissue from sampling region 1. Subset meaning: tumor region T1, superior pole. The chain carries TRBV10-2 and TRBJ2-3; D gene ambiguous. The clonotype comes from a woman aged 55-75 years with primary liver carcinoma and hepatitis B virus infection. CDR3 region: CASSDDGTDTQYF. For the CDR3, the DNA is TGCGCCAGCAGTGACGACGGCACAGATACGCAGTATTTT.